The subject of this entry is one T cell receptor (beta chain). The target antigen is unknown. The entry originates in a study of Graves' ophthalmopathy and Graves' hyperthyroidism. Whole-study results and caveats: Most thyroid clonotypes expanded beyond 0.001 frequency were also found in blood. Sensitivity reached about 70% and specificity just under 75% when the model predicted ophthalmopathy progression. Sensitivity reached just under 90% and specificity 75% to 82% for a 13-signature model separating ophthalmopathy from stable hyperthyroidism.

Where ophthalmopathy was present, donors had moderate-to-severe activity, CAS ≥3, NOSPECS ≥4 and duration under 3 months. Per germline, CDR1 SEHNR and CDR2 FQNEAQ (reference sequence). The CDR3 is 17 residues long. The trim removed 3 bases at V and 6 bases at J, leaving 8 bases unmatched. Transcripts of RNA were the source for amplifying TCR beta CDR3 regions. Following a first-round RT-PCR that used HTBI primers, a second-round multiplex PCR was carried out. TCRdb itself ran the multiplex PCR reads through MiXCR, one entry per CDR3 protein. The profile covers 600,000 to 700,000 distinct CDR3 sequences, with roughly 39% appearing a single time and over 2.5% taken by the ten largest.

Material for sequencing was peripheral blood. This receptor was identified in an adult man with Graves' ophthalmopathy. The V call is TRBV7-9, the J call TRBJ2-2; 12 positions agree with TRBD2. The CDR3 nucleotides are TGTGCCAGCAGCTTCCCGACTAGCGGGAGTATGGCCGGGGAGCTGTTTTTT. This translates into CASSFPTSGSMAGELFF. The whole variable domain, filled in from reference TRBV7-9 and TRBJ2-2, reads DTGVSQNPRHKITKRGQNVTFRCDPISEHNRLYWYRQTLGQGPEFLTYFQNEAQLEKSRLLSDRFSAERPKGSFSTLEIQRTEQGDSAMYLCASSFPTSGSMAGELFFGEGSRLTVL.